The 10 T cell receptor beta chains below come from one sample, sequenced in a study of vaccination and CD4 T cells after COVID-19. Their cognate antigens are unknown. Sequencing of cultured CD4+ T cell DNA used the Oncomine TCR Beta short-read assay. TCRdb ran MiXCR on the PCR reads and lists one entry per CDR3 protein. The sample carries about 21,000 distinct CDR3 sequences, less than 80% recorded once. Treatment of the sample: roughly 10-day PBMC culture with coronavirus spike peptide pools or control peptides (ViraFEST assay). The sequences come from CD4+ T cells from blood, cultured in vitro, collected before SARS-CoV-2 vaccination. The receptors here all came from a human donor who received a COVID-19 vaccine.

This clonotype was counted a few times. The V gene is TRBV20-1, the J gene TRBJ2-5, with 7 bases that match TRBD1. CDR1 and CDR2 from the germline V gene are DFQATT and SNEGSKA (reference sequence). With V trimmed by 5 bases and J by 4 bases, 4 bases remained unmatched. The CDR3 has 12 amino acids. Here the CDR3 reads CSAQTGRETQYF. DNA for the CDR3: TGCAGTGCTCAGACAGGGAGAGAGACCCAGTACTTC.

The CDR3 nucleotides read TGTGCCAGCAGTTGGGACGGGATCTATGGCTACACCTTC. Translating gives CASSWDGIYGYTF. The chain couples TRBV11-2 to TRBJ1-2; tentative D call: TRBD1 (5 bases). The germline V and J ends were trimmed by 6 bases and 4 bases, with 12 bases remaining between them. Germline V gene lookup returns CDR1 SGHAT and CDR2 FQNNGV. The CDR3 contains 13 residues.

V and J are TRBV5-1 and TRBJ2-3, with 8 bases fitting TRBD2. The CDR3 contains 18 residues. Per germline, CDR1 SGHRS and CDR2 YFSETQ. Trimming at V came to 0 bases and at J to 0 bases, leaving 9 bases not matched to a gene. In nucleotides, the CDR3 is TGCGCCAGCAGCTTGGGACTGGTGGCTAGCGGGAGCACAGATACGCAGTATTTT. Translation gives CASSLGLVASGSTDTQYF.

This clonotype was recorded once. The chain has TRBV7-6 and TRBJ1-3; D ambiguous. Germline V gives CDR1 SGHVS, CDR2 FNYEAQ. The germline V and J ends were trimmed by 5 bases and 4 bases, with 15 bases remaining between them. The CDR3 covers 15 residues. The CDR3: CASSLLIGVGNTIYF. CDR3 bases: TGTGCCAGCAGCCTCCTTATCGGCGTCGGAAACACCATATATTTT.

This clonotype turned up a few times. The chain is built from TRBV7-3 and TRBJ2-2; D may be TRBD2 (5 bases). The germline V and J ends were trimmed by 2 bases and 4 bases, with 5 bases remaining between them. The CDR3 is made up of 13 amino acids. The germline V gene has CDR1 SGHTA and CDR2 FQGTGA. CDR3 region: CASSLEGTGELFF. The CDR3 region has the DNA TGTGCCAGCAGCTTAGAGGGCACCGGGGAGCTGTTTTTT.

This clonotype was picked up one time. The genes are TRBV15 and TRBJ1-5; the D is unclear. Germline CDR1 and CDR2: LNHNV and YYDKDF (reference sequence). The V end was cut by 0 bases, the J end by 4 bases, with 4 bases between. The CDR3 contains 13 residues. CDR3 bases: TGTGCCACCAGCAGAGATCAAAATCAGCCCCAGCATTTT. Residues: CATSRDQNQPQHF. Based on the CDR3 plus reference TRBV15 and TRBJ1-5, the full variable domain is DAMVIQNPRYQVTQFGKPVTLSCSQTLNHNVMYWYQQKSSQAPKLLFHYYDKDFNNEADTPDNFQSRRPNTSFCFLDIRSPGLGDTAMYLCATSRDQNQPQHFGDGTRLSIL.

This clonotype was seen more than once but under ten times. The chain couples TRBV20-1 to TRBJ1-6, with D maybe TRBD1 (5 bases). With 0 bases removed from V and 8 bases from J, the gap between germline ends came to 11 bases. Per the germline V gene, CDR1 is DFQATT and CDR2 is SNEGSKA (reference sequence). This CDR3 is 14 amino acids long. DNA of the CDR3: TGCAGTGCTAGAGATACCAGGGACCATTCACCCCTCCACTTT. Translation gives CSARDTRDHSPLHF.

The chain joins TRBV11-3 to TRBJ2-3; D ambiguous. The germline CDR1 and CDR2 sequences are SGHNT and YENEEA. CDR3 length: 16 amino acids. V lost 1 base and J 2 bases, leaving 13 bases between the germline ends. CDR3 coding DNA: TGTGCCAGCAGCTTAGGGGTCGGCCTCTCCACAGATACGCAGTATTTT. This gives the protein CASSLGVGLSTDTQYF.

The V and J genes are TRBV6-1 and TRBJ1-4; TRBD1 matches at 11 bases. The V gene's germline CDR1 is MNHNS and CDR2 SASEGT. V trimming: 3 bases; J trimming: 7 bases; junction bases outside the gene matches: 10. The CDR3 runs to 17 residues. The CDR3 nucleotides are TGTGCCAGCAGTGACAGGACAGGGGGCGTCCTTCCTGAAAAACTGTTTTTT. Protein product: CASSDRTGGVLPEKLFF.

V and J are TRBV11-3 and TRBJ1-1; D unresolved. The CDR3 runs 13 residues. V was cut by 6 bases and J by 4 bases, with 12 bases left in between. From germline, CDR1 is SGHNT and CDR2 YENEEA. The CDR3 nucleotides read TGTGCCAGCAGACGGGGTCCGGGCACTGAAGCTTTCTTT. Translating it yields CASRRGPGTEAFF.